This is a list of T cell receptor beta chains from one sample in a study of T-cell reconstitution after alpha-beta-depleted transplantation in children. TCRdb recomputed calls from the PCR reads with MiXCR, one row per CDR3 protein. The repertoire holds 180,000 or so distinct CDR3 sequences, with approximately 6% as singletons. Sample: PBMCs, taken before TCRalphabeta/CD19-depleted stem cell transplant. The receptors stem from a girl under two years old with combined immunodeficiency, due to receive a stem cell transplant. CDR3s leave out the opening cysteine and the closing phenylalanine or tryptophan. D genes are given only for firm matches.

v_call	j_call	d_call	cdr3_aa
TRBV20-1	TRBJ2-1	TRBD2	SANGLVEQF
TRBV5-6	TRBJ2-1	.	ASSSRTLSYNEQF
TRBV28	TRBJ2-1	.	ASSWTLTYNEQF
TRBV21-1	TRBJ1-1	.	ASSRTGGNTEAF
TRBV12-3/TRBV12-4	TRBJ2-1	.	ASSFSSHEQF
TRBV12-5	TRBJ2-7	TRBD1	ASGPPQGAFYEQY
TRBV28	TRBJ2-3	.	ASTSPLAQGLDTQY
TRBV5-1	TRBJ2-1	.	ASSFTGSYNEQF
TRBV5-1	TRBJ2-2	.	ASSLTRGELF
TRBV15	TRBJ1-6	.	ATSNFHRDNSPLH
TRBV7-9	TRBJ2-7	TRBD1	ASSAGGEQY
TRBV28	TRBJ2-7	.	ASTPKGFNEQY
TRBV28	TRBJ2-7	.	ASSPNRPYYEQY
TRBV27	TRBJ2-1	TRBD2	ASSEHSGSTYNEQF
TRBV7-6	TRBJ2-5	.	ASSPTPLSFQTQY
TRBV4-2	TRBJ2-5	.	ASSQRGWEETQY
TRBV9	TRBJ2-3	.	ASSASGSTDTQY
TRBV12-3/TRBV12-4	TRBJ1-3	.	ASSSHGGFGNTIY
TRBV27	TRBJ2-1	TRBD2	ASSLLPSLAGEQF
TRBV29-1	TRBJ2-1	.	SVRRSETRF
TRBV15	TRBJ2-5	TRBD1	ATRGQDQETQY
TRBV4-3	TRBJ2-7	TRBD2	ASSQDWAGDEQY
TRBV4-1	TRBJ2-2	.	ASSQEGSTGELF
TRBV4-2	TRBJ2-7	TRBD2	ASSLQGGGTSAYEQY
TRBV29-1	TRBJ1-1	.	SVEEAYTEAF
TRBV20-1	TRBJ2-7	.	SATSLDRSPYEQY
TRBV14	TRBJ2-3	TRBD2	ASSPYSGREMRDTQY
TRBV20-1	TRBJ2-7	.	SASRANTYEQY
TRBV4-3	TRBJ2-1	TRBD2	ASSQEASGRWNNEQF
TRBV6-2/TRBV6-3	TRBJ2-3	.	ASSYSILNTQY
TRBV5-1	TRBJ2-1	TRBD2	ASSLAGLAALHEQF
TRBV5-1	TRBJ1-2	TRBD1	ASSLNVETGHGYT
TRBV19	TRBJ2-1	TRBD1	ASSALPGQHNEQF
TRBV12-3/TRBV12-4	TRBJ1-1	TRBD1	ASSRGQLEAF
TRBV4-3	TRBJ2-1	.	ASSQMAGRYNEQF
TRBV11-2	TRBJ2-2	TRBD1	ALSFSPGTGRDSTGELF
TRBV7-9	TRBJ2-6	TRBD2	ASSLGAGGAGANVLT
TRBV28	TRBJ2-2	.	ASSTRTETGELF
TRBV12-3/TRBV12-4	TRBJ2-5	TRBD2	ASSLGLAGGQETQY
TRBV28	TRBJ2-7	.	ASTIGGTTTYEQY
TRBV12-3/TRBV12-4	TRBJ2-3	.	ASNQQGITDTQY
TRBV20-1	TRBJ2-7	TRBD1	SATTSTGDTSYEQY
TRBV4-3	TRBJ2-1	TRBD1	ASSFGTGVYNEQF
TRBV11-2	TRBJ2-1	TRBD2	ASSPIAGRDNEQF
TRBV7-8	TRBJ2-1	TRBD2	ASSLYPTDRGLAGEGGNNEQF
TRBV28	TRBJ2-1	TRBD1	ASSLPRTGNSYNEQF
TRBV6-5	TRBJ1-4	TRBD1	ASSYSGGTGATEKLF
TRBV10-3	TRBJ2-7	.	AISESRTYEQY
TRBV28	TRBJ1-1	TRBD1	ASAQDRGTDTEAF
TRBV7-9	TRBJ1-2	TRBD1	ASSSGTAANYGYT
TRBV5-1	TRBJ2-3	TRBD1	ASNTGASSTDTQY
TRBV4-2	TRBJ2-2	.	ASSPTPATTGELF
TRBV7-8	TRBJ2-3	.	ASSLGEIWQY
TRBV28	TRBJ1-1	.	ASSYGGRANTEAF
TRBV12-3/TRBV12-4	TRBJ2-7	.	ASTLWGGRTEQY
TRBV28	TRBJ1-2	.	ASKIRGPPASRGYT
TRBV5-5	TRBJ2-5	TRBD1	ASSTGQGGETQY
TRBV29-1	TRBJ2-2	.	SVEGGAGELF
TRBV7-9	TRBJ2-7	.	AGAGGSSYEQY
TRBV28	TRBJ2-1	.	ASSLVINEQF